This TCR beta chain was sequenced in a study of cytomegalovirus exposure and HLA in healthy donors. About the study: HLA-typed donors were the source of around 85 million unique TCRs held in an early data release.

Study findings and constraints: A previous analysis found most TCR beta V segments productive roughly 87% or roughly 30% of the time.

The PCR employed 60 Vbeta primers together with 13 Jbeta primers. This table comes from immunoSEQ multiplex PCR, and its TCRdb copy is limited to in-frame clones, with some not included. The sample includes about 160,000 clones, about three quarters of them seen just once. This clone occurred a few times. No antigen is known for it. Germline values: CDR1 LNHDA, CDR2 SQIVND (reference sequence). J lost 6 bases, V lost 3 bases, and 5 bases had no gene match. The CDR3 runs 13 residues. The TCR was taken from a woman between 50 and 59 years old in good health and CMV-seropositive. The chain has TRBV19 and TRBJ2-7; TRBD2 agrees at 7 bases. Material: PBMCs. CDR3 in amino acids: CASSMAGRVEQYF. The CDR3 DNA follows: TGTGCCAGTAGTATGGCTGGGAGGGTCGAGCAGTACTTC.